What follows are 20 T cell receptor beta chains derived from one specimen sequenced in a study of T cells in Graves' hyperthyroidism and ophthalmopathy. Researchers took RNA transcripts and amplified the TCR beta CDR3 regions from them. First-round RT-PCR with HTBI primers amplified the TCR CDR3 region. TCRdb recomputed calls from the multiplex PCR reads with MiXCR, one row per CDR3 protein. The repertoire has a few hundred thousand distinct CDR3 sequences, under 20% of them found once; the top ten carry around 3.4%. Sequencing was performed on blood. All receptors come from a woman aged 18 to 35 with Graves' hyperthyroidism.

In its sample, this clonotype was seen many times. V and J are TRBV6-1 and TRBJ2-5, with D unclear. The germline V gene has CDR1 MNHNS and CDR2 SASEGT. The CDR3 totals 13 residues. Trimming cost V 4 bases and J 2 bases, with 8 bases left between them. DNA of the CDR3: TGTGCCAGCAGTGGGAGAGCACAAGAGACCCAGTACTTC. Amino acid sequence: CASSGRAQETQYF.

This clonotype was counted at least ten times. The gene calls are TRBV27 and TRBJ1-6, with D perhaps matching TRBD1 (6 bases). Per germline, CDR1 MNHEY and CDR2 SMNVEV (reference sequence). Trimming took off 6 bases at V and 5 bases at J, with 11 bases between the two ends. This CDR3 is 14 amino acids long. CDR3 region: CASRMTGDNSPLHF. The CDR3 DNA is TGTGCCAGCAGGATGACAGGCGATAATTCACCCCTCCACTTT.

Ten or more counts support this clonotype. The V call is TRBV20-1, the J call TRBJ2-5; TRBD2 matches 9 bases. Germline V gives CDR1 DFQATT, CDR2 SNEGSKA (reference sequence). V lost 2 bases, J lost 0 bases, and 4 bases stayed unmatched. The CDR3 has 15 amino acids. CDR3 in amino acids: CSARSKRGDQETQYF. The CDR3, as DNA: TGCAGTGCTAGATCCAAGCGGGGGGACCAAGAGACCCAGTACTTC.

In its sample, this clonotype was seen many times. The chain couples TRBV6-2 or TRBV6-3 to TRBJ2-3; tentative D call: TRBD2 (5 bases). Trimming took off 6 bases at V and 3 bases at J, with 10 bases between the two ends. Germline V CDR1 and CDR2: MNHEY, SVGEGT. The CDR3 runs 13 residues. CDR3 nucleotide sequence: TGTGCCAGCAGCCACGGGGAAACAGATACGCAGTATTTT. Translation: CASSHGETDTQYF.

This clonotype was counted many times. The chain combines TRBV20-1 with TRBJ2-7; either TRBD1 or TRBD2 may supply D (5 bases each). The germline CDR1 and CDR2 sequences are DFQATT and SNEGSKA (reference sequence). V was shortened by 2 bases and J by 2 bases, with 10 bases between the two germline ends. The CDR3 is made up of 13 amino acids. CDR3 protein: CSARPRDPYEQYF. CDR3 DNA sequence: TGCAGTGCTAGACCCCGGGACCCCTACGAGCAGTACTTC.

This clonotype was seen a few times. The chain links TRBV6-2 or TRBV6-3 to TRBJ1-3; D is unresolved. V lost 8 bases, J lost 1 base, and 9 bases lay in between. Germline-derived CDR1 and CDR2 are MNHEY and SVGEGT. The CDR3 spans 13 residues. In DNA form, the CDR3 reads TGTGCCAGCCGGGGATCGTCTGGAAACACCATATATTTT. Its protein product is CASRGSSGNTIYF.

This clonotype came up many times. The J gene is TRBJ1-1, the V gene TRBV24-1; D remains unclear. The V end was cut by 9 bases, the J end by 1 base, with 8 bases between. The CDR3 length is 12 residues. Germline V gives CDR1 KGHDR, CDR2 SFDVKD. CDR3 DNA sequence: TGTGCCACCCGAGACGGGAACACTGAAGCTTTCTTT. Translating it yields CATRDGNTEAFF.

This clonotype was observed a handful of times. V usage is TRBV7-6 and J usage is TRBJ2-4; a weak D match, TRBD2 (6 bases). CDR1 and CDR2 (germline): SGHVS, FNYEAQ. The CDR3 sequence is 17 residues long. V dropped 5 bases and J dropped 0 bases, with 17 bases sitting between them. Here the CDR3 DNA reads TGTGCCAGCAGCCCTGAAGGAGGGCTACGAGCCAAAAACATTCAGTACTTC. Amino acids: CASSPEGGLRAKNIQYF.

The chain couples TRBV12-3 or TRBV12-4 to TRBJ2-5, with D possibly TRBD1 on 5 matching bases. Trimming took off 3 bases at V and 4 bases at J, with 12 bases between the two ends. The CDR3 contains 14 residues. CDR3 residues: CASSLGKQVETQYF. CDR3 nucleotides: TGTGCCAGCAGTTTGGGTAAACAGGTAGAGACCCAGTACTTC.

The chain has TRBV7-8 and TRBJ1-2, with D possibly TRBD1 on 5 matching bases. The CDR3 covers 15 residues. Looked up from germline, CDR1 is SGHVS and CDR2 is FQNEAQ. Trimming left V 1 base short and J 0 bases short, with 9 bases between. CDR3 sequence reads: CASSLDAGTNYGYTF. DNA of the CDR3: TGTGCCAGCAGCTTAGATGCAGGGACTAACTATGGCTACACCTTC.

This clonotype was counted ten times or more. The chain links TRBV30 to TRBJ2-2; D possibly matches TRBD1 or TRBD2 (6 bases each). Germline-derived CDR1 and CDR2 are GTSNPN and SVGIG (reference sequence). The CDR3 is 15 amino acids. Trimming pared 1 base from V and 3 bases from J, leaving 12 bases between. CDR3 nucleotides: TGTGCCTGGAGTGGCGCAGGGGAGGACACCGGGGAGCTGTTTTTT. It codes for CAWSGAGEDTGELFF.

This clonotype appeared many times. The chain couples TRBV19 to TRBJ1-2; TRBD1 is a possible D gene (5 bases). Germline V gene lookup returns CDR1 LNHDA and CDR2 SQIVND (reference sequence). This CDR3 spans 13 amino acids. V was trimmed by 5 bases and J by 8 bases, leaving 15 bases between them. The DNA of the CDR3 is TGTGCCAGTAGTTTTGGACGTCGGGACGGCTACACCTTC. Translated: CASSFGRRDGYTF.

As concerns this clonotype: One end of the junction is discordant with germline, which a read error may explain. The chain couples TRBV12-3 or TRBV12-4 to TRBJ1-5; no clear D. The CDR3 contains 14 residues. CDR3 sequence (DNA): TGTGCCAGCAGTTCCGGGTTTAGGTATCAGCCTCAGCATTTT. It translates to CASSSGFRYQPQHF.

The CDR3 DNA is TGCAGTGCTGCCCGCGGGGGGAACGATCAGCCCCAGCATTTT. The encoded protein is CSAARGGNDQPQHF. The chain joins TRBV20-1 to TRBJ1-5; D might be TRBD1 (5 bases). The length of the CDR3 is 14 residues. Trimming removed 5 bases at V and 5 bases at J, with 16 bases between. The germline gives CDR1 DFQATT, CDR2 SNEGSKA (reference sequence).

This clonotype was picked up many times. This chain joins TRBV12-3 or TRBV12-4 and TRBJ1-1; possibly TRBD1 for D (6 bases). Trimming pared 5 bases from V and 8 bases from J, leaving 21 bases between. This CDR3 has 15 amino acids. Here the CDR3 reads CASSPGGRGYWEAFF. CDR3 coding DNA: TGTGCCAGCAGTCCGGGGGGAAGGGGGTATTGGGAAGCTTTCTTT.

In its sample, this clonotype was seen many times. The genes are TRBV20-1 and TRBJ1-1; a weak D match, TRBD1 (5 bases). Trimming left V 6 bases short and J 1 base short, with 15 bases between. CDR1 is DFQATT and CDR2 is SNEGSKA in the germline V gene (reference sequence). This CDR3 has 14 residues. CDR3 in DNA: TGCAGTGCCCTGCCGACAGAGCGGAACACTGAAGCTTTCTTT. It codes for CSALPTERNTEAFF.

V and J are TRBV20-1 and TRBJ2-2; perhaps TRBD2 as D (6 bases). Germline V gene sequence: CDR1 DFQATT, CDR2 SNEGSKA (reference sequence). There are 14 residues in the CDR3. V lost 3 bases, J lost 4 bases, and 12 bases lay in between. The CDR3 region has the DNA TGCAGTGCTAGGGCCCGGGGGTCCACCGGGGAGCTGTTTTTT. Its protein is CSARARGSTGELFF.

This clonotype was recorded many times. CDR3 region: CSVRTGNTEAFF. The DNA for the CDR3 is TGCAGCGTACGGACAGGGAACACTGAAGCTTTCTTT. The genes are TRBV29-1 and TRBJ1-1; TRBD1 matches at 7 bases. This CDR3 contains 12 residues. J lost 1 base, V lost 6 bases, and 2 bases had no gene match. CDR1 and CDR2 from the germline V gene are SQVTM and ANQGSEA.

This clonotype was counted many times. The gene calls are TRBV25-1 and TRBJ2-5, with 7 bases fitting TRBD2. Germline V gene sequence: CDR1 MGHDK, CDR2 SYGVNS. V was pared by 2 bases and J by 5 bases, with 5 bases of the junction left unmatched. The CDR3 spans 14 residues. For the CDR3, the DNA is TGTGCCAGCAGTGAAGGCTCCGGGAGGGAGACCCAGTACTTC. The encoded protein is CASSEGSGRETQYF.

This clonotype appeared many times. The gene calls are TRBV20-1 and TRBJ2-5, with 13 positions matching TRBD2. V shed 1 base and J 4 bases; nucleotides not matched to a gene: 6. There are 16 residues in the CDR3. In germline, CDR1 is DFQATT, CDR2 SNEGSKA (reference sequence). For the CDR3, the DNA is TGCAGTGCTAGAGTTCTTGGACTAGCGGGGGTAGAGACCCAGTACTTC. The encoded protein is CSARVLGLAGVETQYF.